These 5 T cell receptor beta chains came from one sample sequenced in a study of beta chain features in type 1 diabetes. Every bit of the isolated RNA underwent reverse transcription, so sequencing read expressed TCRB transcripts. Clones were sequenced by immunoSEQ multiplex PCR, and TCRdb holds only the in-frame ones, with some missing. The sample yields around 250,000 clones, 25% to 30% seen once. The sample consisted of central memory CD4+ T cells from blood. Receptor source: a man younger than 45 in good health.

There are many counts of this clone. The chain joins TRBV5-1 to TRBJ2-1; D may be TRBD1 or TRBD2 (5 bases each). V dropped 4 bases and J dropped 2 bases, with 13 bases sitting between them. This CDR3 spans 15 amino acids. CDR1 is SGHRS and CDR2 is YFSETQ in the germline V gene. For the CDR3, the DNA is TGCGCCAGCAGCCGGGGCCAGGGACCCTACAATGAGCAGTTCTTC. Translation: CASSRGQGPYNEQFF. The entire variable domain, with the rest obtained from reference TRBV5-1 and TRBJ2-1, is as follows: KAGVTQTPRYLIKTRGQQVTLSCSPISGHRSVSWYQQTPGQGLQFLFEYFSETQRNKGNFPGRFSGRQFSNSRSEMNVSTLELGDSALYLCASSRGQGPYNEQFFGPGTRLTVL.

The chain uses TRBV19 and TRBJ2-3; tentative D call: TRBD1 (6 bases). With 7 bases removed from V and 2 bases from J, the gap between germline ends came to 16 bases. This CDR3 is built from 15 residues. The germline V gene encodes CDR1 LNHDA and CDR2 SQIVND (reference sequence). Written as DNA, the CDR3 is TGTGCCAGTACCGGCCGCAGGGGACCCACAGATACGCAGTATTTT. Its translation is CASTGRRGPTDTQYF.

The genes are TRBV9 and TRBJ2-3, with TRBD1 as a possible D gene (7 bases). The germline CDR1 and CDR2 sequences are SGDLS and YYNGEE. The CDR3 runs 15 residues. Trimming removed 6 bases at V and 2 bases at J, with 16 bases between. The CDR3 region has the DNA TGTGCCAGCACCGGGGGACAGTCTAACACAGATACGCAGTATTTT. Translated, it gives CASTGGQSNTDTQYF.

This chain links TRBV4-3 with TRBJ2-7; D assignment may be TRBD1 or TRBD2 (5 bases each). Per germline, CDR1 LGHNA and CDR2 YSLEER. V lost 5 bases, J lost 2 bases, and 16 bases lay in between. This CDR3 contains 15 residues. The CDR3 reads CASSFPAGDAYEQYF. As DNA, the CDR3 is TGCGCCAGCAGCTTCCCGGCTGGGGACGCCTACGAGCAGTACTTC.

The chain uses TRBV7-6 and TRBJ2-5; perhaps TRBD1 as D (6 bases). Germline-derived CDR1 and CDR2 are SGHVS and FNYEAQ. This CDR3 spans 15 amino acids. The V end was cut by 4 bases, the J end by 2 bases, with 14 bases between. CDR3 in amino acids: CASSSLGGKQETQYF. The CDR3 bases are TGTGCCAGCAGCTCCCTAGGGGGAAAGCAAGAGACCCAGTACTTC.